The rows below give T cell receptor beta chains drawn from one sample of a study of T cell responses to AZD1222 COVID-19 vaccine. Sequencing was performed with immunoSEQ multiplex PCR; in TCRdb, only in-frame clones are kept and a portion is missing. The sample lists roughly 120,000 clones, 88% occurring once. The sequenced sample was peripheral blood, obtained on day 0 of MenACWY control vaccination. These receptors came from an adult in good health. CDR3s include the opening cysteine and the closing phenylalanine or tryptophan. A D gene is named only where the DNA matches it firmly. Only part of the rows carry a size: once, few, many, or a class if the clone is expanded.

J gene | V gene | D gene | clone size | CDR3 DNA | CDR3 protein
TRBJ1-1 | TRBV28 | TRBD1 | few | TGTGCCAGCAGTTTCAAACAGGGGGAAGCTTTCTTT | CASSFKQGEAFF
TRBJ1-1 | TRBV25-1 | TRBD1 | NA | TGTGCCAGCAGTATACAGGGGGTAGCTTTCTTT | CASSIQGVAFF
TRBJ1-2 | TRBV6-5 | NA | once | TGTGCCAGCAGTTACTCTGTGGGGAACTATGGCTACACCTTC | CASSYSVGNYGYTF
TRBJ1-3 | TRBV30 | NA | NA | TGTGCCTGGAGTGTATCCCAGGCTGGAAACACCATATATTTT | CAWSVSQAGNTIYF
TRBJ2-3 | TRBV7-9 | NA | NA | TGTGCGGGGAGCCGGAGCACAGATACGCAGTATTTT | CAGSRSTDTQYF
TRBJ2-3 | TRBV6-5 | NA | NA | TGTGCCAGCAGTTACTCGGGCTTAAGCACAGATACGCAGTATTTT | CASSYSGLSTDTQYF
TRBJ2-7 | TRBV19 | NA | NA | TGTGCCAGCTCCGGAGGGAACTACGAGCAGTACTTC | CASSGGNYEQYF
TRBJ2-7 | TRBV7-2 | TRBD1 | NA | TGTGCCAGCAGCTCCACAGGGGTCAAATCCTACGAGCAGTACTTC | CASSSTGVKSYEQYF
TRBJ2-3 | TRBV20-1 | TRBD2 | once | TGCAGTGCTAGTCCACTAGCGGGACCAGATACGCAGTATTTT | CSASPLAGPDTQYF
TRBJ1-1 | TRBV7-9 | TRBD1 | once | TGTGCCAGCAGCTTTTCAGGGGGCTACACTGAAGCTTTCTTT | CASSFSGGYTEAFF
TRBJ1-5 | TRBV18 | NA | NA | TGTGCCAGCTCACGGGCAGTCACCACAGTTAGCAATCAGCCCCAGCATTTT | CASSRAVTTVSNQPQHF
TRBJ1-5 | TRBV30 | NA | NA | TGTGCCTGGAGTGTACCCCGACAGGTTTATAGCAATCAGCCCCAGCATTTT | CAWSVPRQVYSNQPQHF
TRBJ2-6 | TRBV11-3 | TRBD2 | NA | TGTGCCAGCAGCTTAGCCCTACCGGGGGGGCCTGGGGCCAACGTCCTGACTTTC | CASSLALPGGPGANVLTF
TRBJ2-1 | TRBV28 | TRBD2 | NA | TGTGCCAGCAGTTTAGCGGGAGGGCTCGCCTACAATGAGCAGTTCTTC | CASSLAGGLAYNEQFF
TRBJ2-1 | TRBV2 | NA | NA | TGTGCCAGCAGTACCGGGCGAGGGTTGTACAATGAGCAGTTCTTC | CASSTGRGLYNEQFF
TRBJ2-7 | TRBV28 | NA | NA | TGTGCCAGCAGTTCCACAGGGACCTTTTCCTACGAGCAGTACTTC | CASSSTGTFSYEQYF
TRBJ2-7 | TRBV6-5 | NA | once | TGTGCCAGCAGCATGGCAGGTACCTACGAGCAGTACTTC | CASSMAGTYEQYF
TRBJ2-3 | TRBV28 | NA | once | TGTGCCAGCAGTTTATGGACTCACTCAGATACGCAGTATTTT | CASSLWTHSDTQYF
TRBJ2-7 | TRBV5-1 | NA | few | TGCGCCAGCAGCTTGGATGGGACCCCAACGGGCGAGCAGTACTTC | CASSLDGTPTGEQYF
TRBJ1-6 | TRBV7-9 | NA | NA | TGTGCCAGCAGCTTCGAAGGCCATAATTCACCCCTCCACTTT | CASSFEGHNSPLHF
TRBJ2-3 | TRBV9 | TRBD1 | NA | TGTGCCAGCAGCGTATCCACCCAGGGGGCGGATACGCAGTATTTT | CASSVSTQGADTQYF
TRBJ2-5 | TRBV21-1 | NA | NA | TGTGCCAGCTCAGGTTTTAGAGAGACCCAGTACTTC | CASSGFRETQYF
TRBJ2-5 | TRBV19 | NA | once | TGTGCCAGTAGTTCGAGCGGAGTCAAAGAGGAGACCCAGTACTTC | CASSSSGVKEETQYF
TRBJ1-5 | TRBV2 | TRBD1 | NA | TGTGCCAGCACGGCAGGGGGCAATAGCAATCAGCCCCAGCATTTT | CASTAGGNSNQPQHF
TRBJ2-1 | TRBV11-2 | NA | NA | TGTGCCAGCAGCTTACTTGGGACAATCAACAATGAGCAGTTCTTC | CASSLLGTINNEQFF
TRBJ2-2 | TRBV7-3 | NA | NA | TGTGCCAGCAGCTTAAGCCCGGGAACTCAGGTCGGGGAGCTGTTTTTT | CASSLSPGTQVGELFF
TRBJ2-1 | TRBV5-4 | NA | NA | TGTGCCAGCAGCCGGGCCAGCGGGCAGTTCTTC | CASSRASGQFF
TRBJ2-5 | TRBV18 | TRBD2 | once | TGTGCCAGCTCATTCTCTTTACCGGGAGGAATAAGCGAAGAGACCCAGTACTTC | CASSFSLPGGISEETQYF
TRBJ1-2 | TRBV6-5 | TRBD1 | few | TGTGCCAGCAGTCGGGACAGGGTGGGTGGCTACACCTTC | CASSRDRVGGYTF
TRBJ1-3 | TRBV19 | TRBD1 | once | TGTGCCAGTTGCCGGGACAGGGACCCCGTTGGAAACACCATATATTTT | CASCRDRDPVGNTIYF
TRBJ2-3 | TRBV6-5 | NA | NA | TGTGCCAGCAGTTACTCAGGGAGGGGGCGCAAAGATACGCAGTATTTT | CASSYSGRGRKDTQYF
TRBJ2-4 | TRBV27 | NA | NA | TGTGCCATCTTGCGGGTTCTAGCCAAAAACATTCAGTACTTC | CAILRVLAKNIQYF
TRBJ1-5 | TRBV9 | NA | NA | TGTGCCAGCAGCGGAGACAGTCATAGCAATCAGCCCCAGCATTTT | CASSGDSHSNQPQHF
TRBJ1-1 | TRBV28 | NA | NA | TGTGCCAGCAGTTTCGAACAGGGGAACACTGAAGCTTTCTTT | CASSFEQGNTEAFF
TRBJ2-5 | TRBV11-3 | NA | NA | TGTGCCAGCAGCTCCGGAGAGACCCAGTACTTC | CASSSGETQYF
TRBJ2-1 | TRBV11-2 | TRBD2 | NA | TGTGCCAGCAGCAGAACTAGCGGGAGGGTCCCTTACAATGAGCAGTTCTTC | CASSRTSGRVPYNEQFF
TRBJ2-3 | TRBV25-1 | TRBD2 | NA | TGTGCCAGCAAGAACACGGCGGGAGCCACAGATACGCAGTATTTT | CASKNTAGATDTQYF
TRBJ1-2 | TRBV2 | NA | NA | TGTGCCAGCAGCGAGGGACGGATTAACTATGGCTACACCTTC | CASSEGRINYGYTF
TRBJ2-1 | TRBV9 | TRBD1 | NA | TGTGCCAGCAGCGTTTGGGACAGAGCAAATGAGCAGTTCTTC | CASSVWDRANEQFF
TRBJ2-3 | TRBV19 | TRBD2 | NA | TGTGCCAGCTCGCGGGGGACCACAGATACGCAGTATTTT | CASSRGTTDTQYF
TRBJ1-4 | TRBV10-3 | NA | NA | TGTGCCATCAGTGAGTCAGCAACTAATGAAAAACTGTTTTTT | CAISESATNEKLFF
TRBJ1-3 | TRBV28 | NA | NA | TGTGCCAGCAGTTTACTCGGAAACACCATATATTTT | CASSLLGNTIYF